This T cell receptor (beta chain) is drawn from a study of OX40 agonist ivuxolimab in advanced cancers. Context from the whole study: The costimulatory receptor OX40 (CD134) was targeted by ivuxolimab, a fully human IgG2 agonistic monoclonal antibody. Intravenous ivuxolimab was administered to patients every 2 weeks at six dose levels: 0.01, 0.1, 0.3, 1.5, 3 and 10 mg/kg. Of the roughly 54 dose-escalation patients, hepatocellular carcinoma was present in around 20, melanoma in some 15, renal cell carcinoma in 9 and head and neck cancer in 9. The dose-escalation cohort was around 84% male with a mean age of approximately 60 years, ranging from roughly 20 to 80. Prior anti-PD-1, anti-PD-L1 or anti-CTLA-4 therapy was permitted, and approximately 40% of dose-escalation patients had received checkpoint inhibitors. Partial responses were achieved by three dose-escalation patients, of whom one had hepatocellular carcinoma and two had cutaneous melanoma. Peripheral TCRbeta sequencing was intended to test whether TCR sequence diversity was altered and clonal T-cell expansion was caused by ivuxolimab. The paper covers the monotherapy dose-escalation part of the phase I ivuxolimab trial, which included N ≈ 54 patients.

Results the study describes overall, beyond this receptor: Low levels of normalized T-cell clonal expansion were also seen in some patients who did not respond. Antigen specificity was not determined for the clonally expanded peripheral T cells. In the 0.1-3.0 mg/kg groups, partial responders had among the lowest normalized peripheral clonal expansion, particularly in CD8+ T cells. After ivuxolimab, more expanded clones were found on average in CD8+ T cells than in CD4+ T cells. At doses of 0.1 to 3.0 mg/kg, clonal expansion of both CD4+ and CD8+ blood T cells was observed from baseline to week 6.

There are 12 amino acids in the CDR3, from cysteine to phenylalanine inclusive. Of all the DNA, just the CDR3 is kept, 36 bases in frame from base 1. V and J lose 7 bases and 1 base, and a span of 9 bases separates them. The germline V gene provides CDR1 SGDLS and CDR2 YYNGEE. Comment on this clone: There is no known antigen for this receptor. Per-nucleotide qualities are absent, and no much larger clonotype sits a single base away.

Patients with a history of autoimmune disease or receiving systemic immunosuppression were excluded from the trial. Peripheral blood for TCR sequencing was collected from all dose cohorts at baseline, on cycle 4 day 1, and on cycle 7 day 1. The samples were drawn from a first-in-human, open-label, multicenter phase I dose-escalation trial of ivuxolimab. Adults with locally advanced or metastatic head and neck squamous cell, hepatocellular, melanoma or renal cell carcinoma were enrolled in the trial. CD4+ and CD8+ T cells were sorted separately from peripheral blood before TCR sequencing. Genomic DNA was extracted from sorted cells for sequencing of the TCRbeta CDR3 region. The immunoSEQ Assay was used to sequence the TCRbeta CDR3 regions. TCRdb re-hosts the immuneACCESS table, in-frame sequences only. Its copies lack some clones; in the studies checked, an unresolved V gene accounts for under half of them, and the cause for the rest is not known. This sample holds about 100,000 clones; 85% to 95% were observed only once. Clones ranked in the top ten supply 1.2% of the sample.

The specimen was CD4+ or CD8+ T cells sorted from blood, collected in a trial of the OX40 agonist ivuxolimab. The sequence links TRBV9 to TRBJ2-7; the D gene assignment is ambiguous. The receptor comes from an adult with an advanced solid tumor such as melanoma, head and neck, liver or kidney cancer. The base sequence is TGTGCCAGCGGTAAGGGATCCTACGAGCAGTACTTC. Its protein product is CASGKGSYEQYF.